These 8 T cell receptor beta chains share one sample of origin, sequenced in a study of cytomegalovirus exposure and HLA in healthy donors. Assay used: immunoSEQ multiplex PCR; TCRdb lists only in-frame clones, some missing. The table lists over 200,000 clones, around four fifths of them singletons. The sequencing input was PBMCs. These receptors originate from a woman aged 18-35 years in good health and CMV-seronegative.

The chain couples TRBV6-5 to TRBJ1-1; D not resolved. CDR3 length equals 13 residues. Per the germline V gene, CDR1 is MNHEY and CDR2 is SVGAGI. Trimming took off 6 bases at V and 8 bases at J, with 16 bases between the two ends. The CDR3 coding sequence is TGTGCCAGCAGGAACGACCCGGGAGGCGAAGCTTTCTTT. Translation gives CASRNDPGGEAFF.

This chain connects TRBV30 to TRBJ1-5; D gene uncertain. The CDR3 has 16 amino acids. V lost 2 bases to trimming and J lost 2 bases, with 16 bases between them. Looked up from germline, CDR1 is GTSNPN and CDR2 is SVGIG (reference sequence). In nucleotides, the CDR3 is TGTGCCTGGAGTTCCATGGAGACCGTTGGCAATCAGCCCCAGCATTTT. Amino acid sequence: CAWSSMETVGNQPQHF.

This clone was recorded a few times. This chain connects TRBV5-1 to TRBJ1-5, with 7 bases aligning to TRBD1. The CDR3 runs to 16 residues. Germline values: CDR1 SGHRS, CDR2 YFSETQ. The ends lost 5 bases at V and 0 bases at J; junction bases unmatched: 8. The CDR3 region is CASRPGTVHSNQPQHF. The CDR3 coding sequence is TGCGCCAGCAGGCCCGGGACAGTTCATAGCAATCAGCCCCAGCATTTT.

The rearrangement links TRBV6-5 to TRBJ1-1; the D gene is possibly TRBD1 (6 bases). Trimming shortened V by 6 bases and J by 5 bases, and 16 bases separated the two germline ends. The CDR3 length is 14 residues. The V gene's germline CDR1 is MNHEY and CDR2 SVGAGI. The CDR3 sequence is CASRYRGFGTEAFF. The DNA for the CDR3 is TGTGCCAGCAGATATAGGGGGTTTGGGACTGAAGCTTTCTTT.

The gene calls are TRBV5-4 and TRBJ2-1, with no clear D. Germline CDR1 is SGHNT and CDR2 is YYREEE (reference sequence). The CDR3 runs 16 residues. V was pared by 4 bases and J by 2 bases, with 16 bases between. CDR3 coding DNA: TGTGCCAGCAGCATAGCCCCTACAGTCCCCTACAATGAGCAGTTCTTC. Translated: CASSIAPTVPYNEQFF.

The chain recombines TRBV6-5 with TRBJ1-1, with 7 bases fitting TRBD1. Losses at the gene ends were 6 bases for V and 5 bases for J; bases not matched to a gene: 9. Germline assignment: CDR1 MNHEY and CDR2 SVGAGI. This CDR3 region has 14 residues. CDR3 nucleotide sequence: TGTGCCAGCAGGTTGACGACAGGGAGGACTGAAGCTTTCTTT. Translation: CASRLTTGRTEAFF.

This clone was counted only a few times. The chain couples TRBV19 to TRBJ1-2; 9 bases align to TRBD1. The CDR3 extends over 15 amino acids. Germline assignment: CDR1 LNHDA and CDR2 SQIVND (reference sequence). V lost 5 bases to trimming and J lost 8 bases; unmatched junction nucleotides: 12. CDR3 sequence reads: CASSLTGTGRRGYTF. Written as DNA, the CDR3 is TGTGCCAGTAGTTTAACCGGGACAGGGAGAAGGGGCTACACCTTC.

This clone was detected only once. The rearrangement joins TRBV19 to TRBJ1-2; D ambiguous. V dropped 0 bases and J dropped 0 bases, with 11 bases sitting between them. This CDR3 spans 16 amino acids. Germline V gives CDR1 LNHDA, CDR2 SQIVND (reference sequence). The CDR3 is CASSIDEAVANYGYTF. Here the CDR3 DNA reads TGTGCCAGTAGTATAGATGAAGCAGTGGCTAACTATGGCTACACCTTC.